This entry lists 28 T cell receptor beta chains sequenced from one sample in a study of response to subunit inactivated influenza vaccine. A single record per CDR3 protein comes from TCRdb applying MiXCR to the RT-PCR reads. The sample lists 500,000 to 550,000 distinct CDR3 sequences; less than 8% were seen once. The sequencing here drew on PBMCs from blood, taken around 2 years after vaccination. The receptors come from a man between 50 and 75 years old who received an inactivated influenza vaccine.

This clonotype was seen at least ten times. J is TRBJ1-2 and V is TRBV7-2; no definite D call. There are 12 residues in the CDR3. Germline-derived CDR1 and CDR2 are SGHTA and FQGNSA. Trimming left V 5 bases short and J 1 base short, with 5 bases between. The CDR3 bases are TGTGCCAGCAGCGCCGTTAACTATGGCTACACCTTC. The encoded protein is CASSAVNYGYTF.

The DNA for the CDR3 is TGTGCCAGCGACAGGACAGGGGGTATTTATGGCTACACCTTC. As protein: CASDRTGGIYGYTF. The rearrangement links TRBV9 to TRBJ1-2, with 10 bases aligning to TRBD1. The CDR3 spans 14 residues. Trimming cost V 7 bases and J 5 bases; bases outside gene matches: 8. The germline V gene has CDR1 SGDLS and CDR2 YYNGEE.

The sample holds many counts of this clonotype. The J gene is TRBJ2-7, the V gene TRBV12-3 or TRBV12-4; D is undetermined. The CDR3 extends over 11 amino acids. The V end was cut by 2 bases, the J end by 7 bases, with 6 bases between. The CDR3 sequence: CASSLTREQYF. The CDR3 DNA reads as TGTGCCAGCAGTTTAACGCGGGAGCAGTACTTC.

This clonotype was observed a handful of times. J is TRBJ2-4 and V is TRBV9; D possibly corresponds to TRBD2 (5 bases). Deletions cut 0 bases from V and 0 bases from J, with 16 bases between. This CDR3 is 18 amino acids long. The germline V gene encodes CDR1 SGDLS and CDR2 YYNGEE. CDR3 amino acids: CASSVALPSGLAKNIQYF. The CDR3 region has the DNA TGTGCCAGCAGCGTAGCTCTGCCGAGCGGACTAGCCAAAAACATTCAGTACTTC.

This clonotype was seen ten or more times. J is TRBJ1-2 and V is TRBV28, with D tentatively TRBD1 (5 bases). Germline CDR1 is MDHEN and CDR2 is SYDVKM. Deletions cut 5 bases from V and 1 base from J, with 11 bases between. CDR3 length: 14 residues. CDR3: CASSTRQLNYGYTF. The DNA of the CDR3 is TGTGCCAGCAGTACCAGACAGCTTAACTATGGCTACACCTTC.

This clonotype was detected many times. The J gene is TRBJ2-3, the V gene TRBV7-2; 7 nucleotides agree with TRBD2. The J segment lost 3 bases and the V segment lost 0 bases, leaving 12 bases of the junction unmatched. Germline assignment: CDR1 SGHTA and CDR2 FQGNSA. The CDR3 totals 18 residues. The DNA for the CDR3 is TGTGCCAGCAGCTTAGCCACGGGAGGAGCAGCTGGGACAGATACGCAGTATTTT. As protein: CASSLATGGAAGTDTQYF.

With respect to this clonotype: A read error may produce the germline difference seen at one junction end. The chain uses TRBV5-6 and TRBJ1-1; D possibly corresponds to TRBD1 (6 bases). The CDR3 spans 14 residues. The germline V gene encodes CDR1 SGHDT and CDR2 YYEEEE. CDR3 DNA: TGTGCCAGCAACTTGCGAGGGGGGAGGGCTGAAGCTTTCTTT. It translates to CASNLRGGRAEAFF.

This clonotype was observed at least ten times. The J gene is TRBJ2-7, the V gene TRBV11-1, with unresolved D. The V gene's germline CDR1 is SGHAT and CDR2 FQDESV (reference sequence). V lost 0 bases and J 2 bases, leaving 11 bases between the germline ends. The CDR3 is made up of 15 amino acids. The CDR3 DNA is TGTGCCAGCAGCTTAGCCCAGGCGAGGCCCTACGAGCAGTACTTC. Translation gives CASSLAQARPYEQYF.

This rearrangement joins TRBV24-1 to TRBJ2-1, with 7 nucleotides matching TRBD2. The CDR3 extends over 15 amino acids. The V gene end was trimmed by 5 bases and the J gene end by 0 bases; junction bases not matched to a gene: 3. The germline gives CDR1 KGHDR, CDR2 SFDVKD. The CDR3 loop is CATSGTGGSYNEQFF. CDR3 coding DNA: TGTGCCACCAGTGGGACGGGAGGCTCCTACAATGAGCAGTTCTTC.

This clonotype has a handful of counts. The V and J genes are TRBV12-3 or TRBV12-4 and TRBJ1-5; D is possibly TRBD1 (5 bases). V was pared by 6 bases and J by 4 bases, with 10 bases between. This CDR3 is 13 amino acids long. CDR3 in DNA: TGTGCCAGCAGCAAGGGGTTTAATCAGCCCCAGCATTTT. Encoded protein: CASSKGFNQPQHF.

V gene TRBV5-6 combines with J gene TRBJ2-1; TRBD2 might be the D (5 bases). This CDR3 is built from 14 residues. CDR1 SGHDT and CDR2 YYEEEE come from the germline V gene. V was cut by 1 base and J by 7 bases, with 12 bases left in between. The CDR3: CASSLRRRENEQFF. The CDR3 region has the DNA TGTGCCAGCAGCTTGCGCAGAAGGGAGAATGAGCAGTTCTTC. The full variable domain, completed using reference TRBV5-6 and TRBJ2-1, is DAGVTQSPTHLIKTRGQQVTLRCSPKSGHDTVSWYQQALGQGPQFIFQYYEEEERQRGNFPDRFSGHQFPNYSSELNVNALLLGDSALYLCASSLRRRENEQFFGPGTRLTVL.

This clonotype was observed many times. The chain has TRBV29-1 and TRBJ1-1; D not resolved. The germline V and J ends were trimmed by 4 bases and 2 bases, with 14 bases remaining between them. The CDR3 sequence is 14 residues long. The germline V gene encodes CDR1 SQVTM and CDR2 ANQGSEA. The DNA for the CDR3 is TGCAGCGTTGCCCCCGGGTCAGGTAACACTGAAGCTTTCTTT. Its protein product is CSVAPGSGNTEAFF.

This clonotype was recorded many times. This sequence joins TRBV21-1 and TRBJ1-5. TRBV21-1 is a pseudogene. CDR3 length equals 16 residues. CDR3 loop: CASSKVSTKGDQPQHF. For the CDR3, the DNA is TGTGCCAGCAGCAAAGTTTCCACCAAGGGCGATCAGCCCCAGCATTTT.

The rearrangement uses TRBV9 and TRBJ2-7, with 10 positions matching TRBD1. Germline V CDR1 and CDR2: SGDLS, YYNGEE. CDR3 length: 15 amino acids. Trimming at V came to 1 base and at J to 6 bases, leaving 7 bases not matched to a gene. The CDR3 reads CASSVTGTGESEQYF. In nucleotides, the CDR3 is TGTGCCAGCAGCGTAACCGGGACAGGGGAGAGCGAGCAGTACTTC. Full variable domain (outside the CDR3, taken from reference TRBV9 and TRBJ2-7): DSGVTQTPKHLITATGQRVTLRCSPRSGDLSVYWYQQSLDQGLQFLIQYYNGEERAKGNILERFSAQQFPDLHSELNLSSLELGDSALYFCASSVTGTGESEQYFGPGTRLTVT.

The V call is TRBV7-2, the J call TRBJ1-5; D possibly corresponds to TRBD1 (5 bases). The germline gives CDR1 SGHTA, CDR2 FQGNSA. The CDR3 runs 14 residues. V was pared by 3 bases and J by 1 base, with 7 bases between. CDR3 region: CASSFQGSNQPQHF. CDR3 nucleotides: TGTGCCAGCAGCTTCCAGGGAAGCAATCAGCCCCAGCATTTT.

This clonotype was found a few times. The chain has TRBV7-9 and TRBJ2-3, with D perhaps TRBD1 (5 bases). Germline CDR1 and CDR2: SEHNR and FQNEAQ (reference sequence). With 2 bases removed from V and 10 bases from J, the gap between germline ends came to 19 bases. This CDR3 contains 15 residues. CDR3 residues: CASSLNSQGDFPQYF. The CDR3 DNA sequence: TGTGCCAGCAGCTTAAATTCGCAGGGCGACTTCCCGCAGTATTTT.

This clonotype was seen at least ten times. The chain is built from TRBV5-1 and TRBJ2-2, with D possibly being TRBD2 (5 bases). Germline-derived CDR1 and CDR2 are SGHRS and YFSETQ. V was shortened by 1 base and J by 0 bases, with 10 bases between the two germline ends. The CDR3 runs to 16 residues. DNA for the CDR3: TGCGCCAGCAGCTTGATGGCGGGCCCGAACACCGGGGAGCTGTTTTTT. Its protein product is CASSLMAGPNTGELFF.

This clonotype was found many times. This chain links TRBV20-1 with TRBJ2-1, with TRBD2 matching 9 bases. The CDR3 spans 14 residues. The V and J ends lost 1 base and 5 bases, in that order; junction bases with no gene match: 3. The V gene's germline CDR1 is DFQATT and CDR2 SNEGSKA (reference sequence). As DNA, the CDR3 is TGCAGTGCTAGAGGTCTAGCGGGGAACAATGAGCAGTTCTTC. This translates into CSARGLAGNNEQFF.

This clonotype was counted ten times or more. The chain links TRBV7-9 to TRBJ2-5; unclear D gene. The CDR3 contains 12 residues. The germline V and J ends were trimmed by 2 bases and 9 bases, with 10 bases remaining between them. Per germline, CDR1 SEHNR and CDR2 FQNEAQ (reference sequence). CDR3 DNA sequence: TGTGCCAGCAGCTTAACATCCACGGCCCAGTACTTC. Translated, it gives CASSLTSTAQYF.

This chain joins TRBV5-6 and TRBJ1-5; 7 bases match TRBD1. After removal of 4 bases from V and 4 bases from J, the junction contained 5 bases not matched to a gene. CDR3 length: 14 residues. Per the germline V gene, CDR1 is SGHDT and CDR2 is YYEEEE. CDR3 region: CASSVGQANQPQHF. DNA of the CDR3: TGTGCCAGCAGCGTAGGACAGGCGAATCAGCCCCAGCATTTT. Looking up the rest from reference TRBV5-6 and TRBJ1-5 gives the full variable domain: DAGVTQSPTHLIKTRGQQVTLRCSPKSGHDTVSWYQQALGQGPQFIFQYYEEEERQRGNFPDRFSGHQFPNYSSELNVNALLLGDSALYLCASSVGQANQPQHFGDGTRLSIL.

This clonotype was counted at least ten times. The chain recombines TRBV20-1 with TRBJ1-5; D is ambiguous. Germline values: CDR1 DFQATT, CDR2 SNEGSKA (reference sequence). The CDR3 is 13 residues long. V shed 1 base and J shed 4 bases, with 8 bases lying between them. CDR3 region: CSARGGGNQPQHF. Written as DNA, the CDR3 is TGCAGTGCTAGAGGGGGAGGAAATCAGCCCCAGCATTTT.

The chain is built from TRBV5-8 and TRBJ2-3; D gene ambiguous. Germline V gene data show CDR1 as SGHTS and CDR2 as YDEGEE. The CDR3 totals 15 residues. Deletions cut 1 base from V and 2 bases from J, with 11 bases between. The CDR3 sequence is CASSLYASYTDTQYF. CDR3 nucleotides: TGTGCCAGCAGCTTGTATGCCAGTTACACAGATACGCAGTATTTT.

Only a few counts were recorded for this clonotype. J is TRBJ2-5 and V is TRBV12-3 or TRBV12-4; the D is unclear. This CDR3 region has 14 residues. V lost 8 bases and J 5 bases, leaving 18 bases between the germline ends. CDR3 sequence reads: CASCVFGAMETQYF. CDR3 coding DNA: TGTGCCAGCTGTGTGTTCGGAGCGATGGAGACCCAGTACTTC.

This clonotype appeared many times. The chain joins TRBV14 to TRBJ1-6; tentative D call: TRBD1 (6 bases). Germline V CDR1 and CDR2: SGHDN, FVKESK. The CDR3 is 17 residues long. V was shortened by 2 bases and J by 0 bases, with 11 bases between the two germline ends. DNA of the CDR3: TGTGCCAGCAGCCAATTACAGGGCAGCTCCTATAATTCACCCCTCCACTTT. It yields the protein CASSQLQGSSYNSPLHF.

This clonotype was recorded at least ten times. The chain has TRBV4-2 and TRBJ2-1, with TRBD2 matching 9 bases. Germline lookup yields CDR1 LGHNA and CDR2 YNFKEQ. The CDR3 sequence is 17 residues long. Trimming took 0 bases from V and 12 from J; bases not matched to a gene: 15. CDR3 sequence reads: CASSQDIGREGDVRQFF. As DNA, the CDR3 is TGTGCCAGCAGCCAAGATATAGGGCGGGAGGGGGACGTGCGGCAGTTCTTC.

This clonotype was detected a few times. The V and J genes are TRBV27 and TRBJ2-5; 7 positions match TRBD1. The CDR3 consists of 14 residues. J was trimmed by 2 bases and V by 5 bases; bases with no gene match: 5. Germline V gene lookup returns CDR1 MNHEY and CDR2 SMNVEV (reference sequence). CDR3 sequence (DNA): TGTGCCAGCAGTCTGACAGGGCCGCAAGAGACCCAGTACTTC. Its protein product is CASSLTGPQETQYF.

The chain carries TRBV3-1 and TRBJ2-4; D ambiguous. In germline, CDR1 is LGHDT, CDR2 YNNKEL (reference sequence). V was clipped by 1 base and J by 5 bases, with 9 bases between them. The CDR3 contains 14 residues. The CDR3 DNA is TGTGCCAGCAGCCAAGCCCAGCTAGAAAACATTCAGTACTTC. Translated: CASSQAQLENIQYF.

This clonotype appeared many times. This sequence joins TRBV12-3 or TRBV12-4 and TRBJ2-3, with a weak D call TRBD2 (6 bases). The CDR3 covers 15 residues. V lost 1 base to trimming and J lost 3 bases, with 11 bases between them. DNA of the CDR3: TGTGCCAGCAGTTTAGGCGGGGCCAGGACAGATACGCAGTATTTT. This encodes CASSLGGARTDTQYF.